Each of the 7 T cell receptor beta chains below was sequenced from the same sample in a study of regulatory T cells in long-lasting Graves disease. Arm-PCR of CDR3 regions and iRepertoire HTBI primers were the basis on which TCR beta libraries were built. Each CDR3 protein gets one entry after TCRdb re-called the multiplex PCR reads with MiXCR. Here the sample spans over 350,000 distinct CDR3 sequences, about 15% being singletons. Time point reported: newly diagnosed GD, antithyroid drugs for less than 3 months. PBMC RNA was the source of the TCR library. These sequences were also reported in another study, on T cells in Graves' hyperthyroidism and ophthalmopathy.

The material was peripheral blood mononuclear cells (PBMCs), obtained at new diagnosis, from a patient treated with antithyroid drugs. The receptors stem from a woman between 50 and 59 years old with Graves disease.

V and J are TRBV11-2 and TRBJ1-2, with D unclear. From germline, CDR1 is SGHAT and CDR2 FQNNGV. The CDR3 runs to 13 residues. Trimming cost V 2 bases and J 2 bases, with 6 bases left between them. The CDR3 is CASSLPENYGYTF. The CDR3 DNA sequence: TGTGCCAGCAGCTTACCCGAAAACTATGGCTACACCTTC.

The CDR3 sequence is CASSARTSGRVYNEQFF. The CDR3 DNA is TGTGCCAGCAGCGCCCGGACTAGCGGGAGGGTCTACAATGAGCAGTTCTTC. This chain joins TRBV9 and TRBJ2-1; 15 nucleotides align to TRBD2. V lost 3 bases, J lost 3 bases, and 4 bases stayed unmatched. Germline CDR1 SGDLS, CDR2 YYNGEE. This CDR3 is 17 amino acids long.

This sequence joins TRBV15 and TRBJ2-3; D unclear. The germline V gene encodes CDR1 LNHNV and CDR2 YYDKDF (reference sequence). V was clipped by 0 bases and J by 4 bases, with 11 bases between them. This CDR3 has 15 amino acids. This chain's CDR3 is CATSRDRRTPDTQYF. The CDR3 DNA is TGTGCCACCAGCAGAGATAGGCGTACCCCAGATACGCAGTATTTT. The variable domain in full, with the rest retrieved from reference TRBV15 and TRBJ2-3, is DAMVIQNPRYQVTQFGKPVTLSCSQTLNHNVMYWYQQKSSQAPKLLFHYYDKDFNNEADTPDNFQSRRPNTSFCFLDIRSPGLGDTAMYLCATSRDRRTPDTQYFGPGTRLTVL.

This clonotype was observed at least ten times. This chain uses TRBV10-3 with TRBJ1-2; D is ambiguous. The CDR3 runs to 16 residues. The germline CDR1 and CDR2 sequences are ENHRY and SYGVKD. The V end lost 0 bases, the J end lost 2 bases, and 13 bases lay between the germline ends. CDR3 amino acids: CAISESLYGLNYGYTF. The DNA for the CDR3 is TGTGCCATCAGTGAGTCTTTGTATGGGCTGAACTATGGCTACACCTTC.

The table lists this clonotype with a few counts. The CDR3: CSARMRGNEQFF. The CDR3 nucleotides read TGCAGTGCTAGGATGCGCGGCAATGAGCAGTTCTTC. The chain recombines TRBV20-1 with TRBJ2-1; no clear D. The CDR3 extends over 12 amino acids. V lost 3 bases, J lost 6 bases, and 9 bases lay in between. CDR1 is DFQATT, CDR2 SNEGSKA, per germline (reference sequence).

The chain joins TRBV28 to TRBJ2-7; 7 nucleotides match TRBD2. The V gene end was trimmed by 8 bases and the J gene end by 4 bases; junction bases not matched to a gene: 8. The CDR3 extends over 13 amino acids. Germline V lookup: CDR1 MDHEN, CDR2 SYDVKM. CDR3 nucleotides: TGTGCCAGCGCGGGGGTTTTGGGTTACGAGCAGTACTTC. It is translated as CASAGVLGYEQYF.

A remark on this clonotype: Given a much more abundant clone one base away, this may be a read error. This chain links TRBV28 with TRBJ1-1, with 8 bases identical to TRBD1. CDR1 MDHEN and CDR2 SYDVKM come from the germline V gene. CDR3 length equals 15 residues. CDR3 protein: CAGSPRTGRNTEAFF. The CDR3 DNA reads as TGTGCCGGCAGTCCCAGGACAGGGAGGAACACTGAAGCTTTCTTT.